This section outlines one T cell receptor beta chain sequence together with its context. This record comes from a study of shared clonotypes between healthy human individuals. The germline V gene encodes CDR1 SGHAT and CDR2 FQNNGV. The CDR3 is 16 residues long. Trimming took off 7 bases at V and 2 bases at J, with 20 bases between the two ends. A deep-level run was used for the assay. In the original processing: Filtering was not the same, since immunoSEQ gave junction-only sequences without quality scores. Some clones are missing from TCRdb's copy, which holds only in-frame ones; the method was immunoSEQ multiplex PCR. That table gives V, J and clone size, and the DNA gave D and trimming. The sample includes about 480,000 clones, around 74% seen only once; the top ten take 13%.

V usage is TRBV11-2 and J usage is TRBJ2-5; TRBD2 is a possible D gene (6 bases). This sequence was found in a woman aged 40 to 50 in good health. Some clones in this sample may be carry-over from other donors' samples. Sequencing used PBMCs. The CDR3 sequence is CASTPGRQGRQETQYF. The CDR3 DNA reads TGTGCCAGCACCCCGGGGAGGCAGGGACGTCAAGAGACCCAGTACTTC.